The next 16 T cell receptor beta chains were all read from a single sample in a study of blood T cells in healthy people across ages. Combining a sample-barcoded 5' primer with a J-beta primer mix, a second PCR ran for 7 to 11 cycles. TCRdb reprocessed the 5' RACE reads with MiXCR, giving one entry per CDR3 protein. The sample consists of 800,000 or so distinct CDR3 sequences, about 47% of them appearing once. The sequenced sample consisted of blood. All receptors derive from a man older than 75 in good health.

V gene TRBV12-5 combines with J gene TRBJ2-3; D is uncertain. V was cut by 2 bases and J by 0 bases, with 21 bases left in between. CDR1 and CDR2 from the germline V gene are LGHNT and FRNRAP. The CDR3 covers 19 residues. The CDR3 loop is CASGLLRWPVDTSTDTQYF. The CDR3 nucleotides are TGTGCTAGTGGTTTGTTACGGTGGCCAGTGGATACTAGCACAGATACGCAGTATTTT.

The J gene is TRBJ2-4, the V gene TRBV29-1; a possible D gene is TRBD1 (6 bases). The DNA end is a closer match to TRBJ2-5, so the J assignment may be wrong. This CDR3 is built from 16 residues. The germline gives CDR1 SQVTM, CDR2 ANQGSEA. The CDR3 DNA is TGCAGCGTTGTGGGTTCAGGGCAGGGCAGGGGCGAGACCCAGTACTTC. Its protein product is CSVVGSGQGRGETQYF.

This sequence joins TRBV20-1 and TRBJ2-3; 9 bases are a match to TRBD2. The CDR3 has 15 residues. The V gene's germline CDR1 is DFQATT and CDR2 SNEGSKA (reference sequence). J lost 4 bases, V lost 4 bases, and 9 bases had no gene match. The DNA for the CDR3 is TGCAGTGCTACCTGGCAAAGGACTAGCGCAGATACGCAGTATTTT. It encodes CSATWQRTSADTQYF.

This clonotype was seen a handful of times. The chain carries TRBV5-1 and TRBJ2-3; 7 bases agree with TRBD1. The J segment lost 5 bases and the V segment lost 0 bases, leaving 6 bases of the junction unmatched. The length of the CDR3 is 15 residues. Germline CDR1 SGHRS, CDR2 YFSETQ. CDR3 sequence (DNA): TGCGCCAGCAGCTTGGGAGACAGGGCTGAAGATACGCAGTATTTT. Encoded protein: CASSLGDRAEDTQYF.

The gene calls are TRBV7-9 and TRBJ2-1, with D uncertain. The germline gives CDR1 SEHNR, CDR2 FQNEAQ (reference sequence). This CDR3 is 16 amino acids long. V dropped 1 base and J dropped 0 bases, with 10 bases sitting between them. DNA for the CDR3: TGTGCCAGCAGCTTAGTCGTCACAAGCTCCTACAATGAGCAGTTCTTC. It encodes CASSLVVTSSYNEQFF.

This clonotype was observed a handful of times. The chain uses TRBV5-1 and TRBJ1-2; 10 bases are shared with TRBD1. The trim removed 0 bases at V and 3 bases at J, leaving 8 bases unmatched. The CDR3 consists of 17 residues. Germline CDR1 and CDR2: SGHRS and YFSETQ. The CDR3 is CASSLAGTGEIDYGYTF. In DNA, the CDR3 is TGCGCCAGCAGCTTGGCCGGGACAGGGGAGATCGACTATGGCTACACCTTC.

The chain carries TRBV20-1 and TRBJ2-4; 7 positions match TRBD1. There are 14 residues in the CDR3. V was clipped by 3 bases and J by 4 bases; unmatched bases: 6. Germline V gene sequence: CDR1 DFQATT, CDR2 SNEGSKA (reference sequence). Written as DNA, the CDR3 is TGCAGTGCTAGGGATCTACAGGGGAAAAACATTCAGTACTTC. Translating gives CSARDLQGKNIQYF.

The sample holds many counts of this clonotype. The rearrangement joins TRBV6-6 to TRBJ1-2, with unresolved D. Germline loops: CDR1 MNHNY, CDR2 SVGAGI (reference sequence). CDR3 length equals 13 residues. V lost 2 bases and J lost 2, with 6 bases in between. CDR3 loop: CASSYGENYGYTF. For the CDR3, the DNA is TGTGCCAGCAGTTACGGGGAAAACTATGGCTACACCTTC.

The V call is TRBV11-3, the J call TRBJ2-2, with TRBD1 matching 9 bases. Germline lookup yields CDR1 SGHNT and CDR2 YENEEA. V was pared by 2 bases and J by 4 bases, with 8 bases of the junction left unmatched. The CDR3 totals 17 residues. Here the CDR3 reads CASSLNSDRGGTGELFF. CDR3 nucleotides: TGTGCCAGCAGCTTAAATTCGGACAGGGGTGGCACCGGGGAGCTGTTTTTT.

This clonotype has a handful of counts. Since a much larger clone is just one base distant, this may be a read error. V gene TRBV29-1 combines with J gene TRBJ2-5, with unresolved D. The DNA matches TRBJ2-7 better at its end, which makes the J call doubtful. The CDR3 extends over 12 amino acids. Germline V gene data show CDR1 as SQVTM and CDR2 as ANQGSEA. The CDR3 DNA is TGCAGCGTGAGTAGAGGAGAAGGCGAGCAGTACTTC. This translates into CSVSRGEGEQYF.

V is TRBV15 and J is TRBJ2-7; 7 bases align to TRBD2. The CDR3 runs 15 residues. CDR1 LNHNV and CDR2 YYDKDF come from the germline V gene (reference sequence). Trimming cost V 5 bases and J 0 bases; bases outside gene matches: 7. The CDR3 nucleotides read TGTGCCACCAGCGTCCAGCGGGGTGCCTCCTACGAGCAGTACTTC. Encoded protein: CATSVQRGASYEQYF. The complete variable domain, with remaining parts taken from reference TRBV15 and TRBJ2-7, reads DAMVIQNPRYQVTQFGKPVTLSCSQTLNHNVMYWYQQKSSQAPKLLFHYYDKDFNNEADTPDNFQSRRPNTSFCFLDIRSPGLGDTAMYLCATSVQRGASYEQYFGPGTRLTVT.

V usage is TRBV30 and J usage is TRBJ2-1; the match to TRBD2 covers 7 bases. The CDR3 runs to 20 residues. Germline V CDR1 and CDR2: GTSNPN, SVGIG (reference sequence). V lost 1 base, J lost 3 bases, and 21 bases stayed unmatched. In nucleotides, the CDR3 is TGTGCCTGGAGTGCCACCTACCTAAAAGCGGGAAATAGGAACTACAATGAGCAGTTCTTC. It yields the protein CAWSATYLKAGNRNYNEQFF.

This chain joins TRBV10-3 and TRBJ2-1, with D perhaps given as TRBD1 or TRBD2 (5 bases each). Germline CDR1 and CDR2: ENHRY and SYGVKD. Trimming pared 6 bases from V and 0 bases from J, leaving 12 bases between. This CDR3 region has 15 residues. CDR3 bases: TGTGCCATCAGGGGGGATTCGAGCTCCTACAATGAGCAGTTCTTC. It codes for CAIRGDSSSYNEQFF.

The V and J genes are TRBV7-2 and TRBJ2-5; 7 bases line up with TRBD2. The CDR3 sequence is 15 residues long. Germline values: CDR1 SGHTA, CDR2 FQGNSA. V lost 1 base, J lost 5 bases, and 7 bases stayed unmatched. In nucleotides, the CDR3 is TGTGCCAGCAGCTTAGGAGGCGGTAGCGGGGAGACCCAGTACTTC. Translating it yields CASSLGGGSGETQYF.

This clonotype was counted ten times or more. The CDR3 here is CASSRGDRGPSSYNEQFF. The CDR3 region has the DNA TGTGCCAGCAGCCGGGGGGACAGGGGCCCTAGCTCCTACAATGAGCAGTTCTTC. This chain joins TRBV3-1 and TRBJ2-1; 10 bases are a match to TRBD1. Germline assignment: CDR1 LGHDT and CDR2 YNNKEL (reference sequence). The CDR3 loop spans 18 amino acids. The V and J ends lost 4 bases and 0 bases, in that order; junction bases with no gene match: 9.

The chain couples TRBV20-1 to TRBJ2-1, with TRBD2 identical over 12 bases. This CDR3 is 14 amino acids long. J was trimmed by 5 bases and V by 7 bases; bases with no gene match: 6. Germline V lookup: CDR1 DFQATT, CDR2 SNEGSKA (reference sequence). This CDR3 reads CSVMGLAGHNEQFF. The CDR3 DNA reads TGCAGTGTTATGGGACTAGCGGGCCACAATGAGCAGTTCTTC.